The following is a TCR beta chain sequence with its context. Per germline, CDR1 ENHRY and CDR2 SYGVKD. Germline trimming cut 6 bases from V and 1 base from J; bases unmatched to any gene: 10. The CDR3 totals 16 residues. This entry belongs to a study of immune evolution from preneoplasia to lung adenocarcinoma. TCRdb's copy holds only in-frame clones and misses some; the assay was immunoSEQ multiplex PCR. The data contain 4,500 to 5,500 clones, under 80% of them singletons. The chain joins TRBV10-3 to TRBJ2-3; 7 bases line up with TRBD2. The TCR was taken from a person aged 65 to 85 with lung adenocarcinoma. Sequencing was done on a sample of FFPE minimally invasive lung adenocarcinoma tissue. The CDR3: CAIRGDYQIGTDTQYF. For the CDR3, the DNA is TGTGCCATCAGGGGGGACTACCAAATTGGCACAGATACGCAGTATTTT.